What follows are 21 T cell receptor beta chains derived from one specimen sequenced in a study of control samples from healthy donors and cancer patients. Data came from immunoSEQ multiplex PCR; TCRdb stores just in-frame clones and leaves some out. The repertoire consists of some 120,000 clones, with approximately 94% occurring once and the leading ten covering around 1.8%. Sequencing input: PBMCs. The source of these receptors is a man over 45 with head and neck cancer.

The chain combines TRBV5-1 with TRBJ2-2, with 12 bases that match TRBD2. Germline V CDR1 and CDR2: SGHRS, YFSETQ. The CDR3 loop spans 14 amino acids. Trimming took 7 bases from V and 6 from J; bases not matched to a gene: 4. CDR3: CASGLAGRSGELFF. The CDR3, as DNA: TGCGCCAGCGGACTAGCGGGGCGATCCGGGGAGCTGTTTTTT.

The V gene is TRBV28, the J gene TRBJ2-1; 8 nucleotides line up with TRBD2. From germline, CDR1 is MDHEN and CDR2 SYDVKM. V trimming: 3 bases; J trimming: 1 base; junction bases outside the gene matches: 8. The CDR3 contains 17 residues. Here the CDR3 reads CASSFPFAGGSYNEQFF. The CDR3 DNA follows: TGTGCCAGCAGTTTCCCCTTCGCGGGGGGTTCCTACAATGAGCAGTTCTTC.

This chain uses TRBV6-1 with TRBJ1-1; TRBD1 matches at 8 bases. From germline, CDR1 is MNHNS and CDR2 SASEGT. J was trimmed by 5 bases and V by 1 base; bases with no gene match: 6. The length of the CDR3 is 15 residues. The CDR3 region has the DNA TGTGCCAGCAGTGAAGTCTGGCAGGGGGCAACTGAAGCTTTCTTT. Translated, it gives CASSEVWQGATEAFF.

The chain employs TRBV6-6 and TRBJ2-7; 7 bases fit TRBD2. After removal of 2 bases from V and 6 bases from J, the junction contained 4 bases not matched to a gene. CDR3 length: 13 amino acids. Germline CDR1 and CDR2: MNHNY and SVGAGI (reference sequence). The CDR3 is CASSYPPSGEQYF. The CDR3 DNA sequence: TGTGCCAGCAGTTACCCCCCTAGCGGCGAGCAGTACTTC.

This chain links TRBV12-5 with TRBJ1-1; the match to TRBD1 covers 9 bases. This CDR3 region has 13 residues. From germline, CDR1 is LGHNT and CDR2 FRNRAP. The trim removed 1 base at V and 10 bases at J, leaving 4 bases unmatched. The CDR3 sequence: CASGLARTGVAFF. The DNA of the CDR3 is TGTGCTAGTGGTTTGGCCAGGACAGGGGTAGCTTTCTTT.

V usage is TRBV3-1 (or the pseudogene TRBV3-2) and J usage is TRBJ2-2; no definite D call. Germline CDR1 and CDR2: LGHDT and YNNKEL (reference sequence). The CDR3 runs 15 residues. With 4 bases removed from V and 3 bases from J, the gap between germline ends came to 12 bases. CDR3 loop: CASSLEVRYTGELFF. The DNA for the CDR3 is TGTGCCAGCAGCCTAGAGGTTCGCTACACCGGGGAGCTGTTTTTT.

V gene TRBV7-9 combines with J gene TRBJ1-4; the match to TRBD1 covers 11 bases. The CDR3 runs to 17 residues. Germline values: CDR1 SEHNR, CDR2 FQNEAQ (reference sequence). Trimming took 5 bases from V and 8 from J; bases not matched to a gene: 13. CDR3 region: CASSRLAGQGALEKLFF. The CDR3 coding sequence is TGTGCCAGCAGCCGGTTAGCTGGACAGGGGGCGCTCGAAAAACTGTTTTTT.

The rearrangement uses TRBV7-2 and TRBJ2-7; D not resolved. The CDR3 runs 11 residues. Germline V gene data show CDR1 as SGHTA and CDR2 as FQGNSA. V lost 5 bases to trimming and J lost 4 bases, with 6 bases between them. CDR3 in amino acids: CASSNGYEQYF. CDR3 coding DNA: TGTGCCAGCAGCAACGGGTACGAGCAGTACTTC.

The chain carries TRBV6-2 or TRBV6-3 and TRBJ2-1; 13 bases map to TRBD2. From germline, CDR1 is MNHEY and CDR2 SVGEGT. Trimming at V came to 2 bases and at J to 7 bases, leaving 5 bases not matched to a gene. CDR3 length equals 16 residues. The CDR3 spells CASSYPTSGGANEQFF. The CDR3, as DNA: TGTGCCAGCAGTTACCCCACTAGCGGGGGGGCAAATGAGCAGTTCTTC.

The rearrangement joins TRBV29-1 to TRBJ2-7; D is possibly TRBD2 (5 bases). CDR1 is SQVTM and CDR2 is ANQGSEA in the germline V gene. V gave up 2 bases and J gave up 1 base, with 15 bases separating them. The CDR3 contains 15 residues. The CDR3, as DNA: TGCAGCGTTGAATTACCTAACCGGAGGTCCTACGAGCAGTACTTC. Its translation is CSVELPNRRSYEQYF.

The V call is TRBV18, the J call TRBJ1-4, with a tentative D call TRBD1 (6 bases). CDR1 and CDR2 from the germline V gene are KGHSH and LQKENI. Trimming cost V 1 base and J 5 bases, with 8 bases left between them. This CDR3 contains 14 residues. In DNA form, the CDR3 reads TGTGCCAGCTCACCACAGGGGGTGAATGAAAAACTGTTTTTT. Translated: CASSPQGVNEKLFF.

The rearrangement joins TRBV5-1 to TRBJ1-5; D is possibly TRBD1 (6 bases). From germline, CDR1 is SGHRS and CDR2 YFSETQ. This CDR3 is 15 amino acids long. V lost 0 bases and J lost 6, with 13 bases in between. CDR3 bases: TGCGCCAGCAGCTTGGGTACAGGGCTCATTCAGCCCCAGCATTTT. Its protein product is CASSLGTGLIQPQHF.

The chain has TRBV6-1 and TRBJ2-2; the D gene is possibly TRBD2 (6 bases). CDR1 and CDR2 from the germline V gene are MNHNS and SASEGT. The V and J ends lost 1 base and 3 bases respectively, with 12 bases between them. This CDR3 is built from 16 residues. Here the CDR3 reads CASSEDGGLYTGELFF. As DNA, the CDR3 is TGTGCCAGCAGTGAAGACGGGGGATTGTACACCGGGGAGCTGTTTTTT.

The J gene is TRBJ2-3, the V gene TRBV4-3, with TRBD2 identical over 11 bases. J was trimmed by 7 bases and V by 4 bases; bases with no gene match: 16. CDR1 is LGHNA and CDR2 is YSLEER in the germline V gene. The length of the CDR3 is 18 residues. CDR3 loop: CASSLNFQVSGGANTQYF. In DNA form, the CDR3 reads TGCGCCAGCAGCCTAAACTTTCAAGTTAGCGGGGGGGCGAATACGCAGTATTTT.

As for this clone: This sample includes further DNA sequences coding for the same CDR3. CDR3 loop: CASSPQEMNTEAFF. Written as DNA, the CDR3 is TGTGCCAGCTCACCACAGGAAATGAACACTGAAGCTTTCTTT. V gene TRBV18 combines with J gene TRBJ1-1; D is undetermined. Trimming left V 1 base short and J 0 bases short, with 6 bases between. This CDR3 has 14 residues. Per germline, CDR1 KGHSH and CDR2 LQKENI.

The chain employs TRBV10-3 and TRBJ1-5, with 12 bases fitting TRBD1. Unmatched junction bases numbered 9, after V lost 2 bases and J lost 1 base. Germline CDR1 ENHRY, CDR2 SYGVKD. CDR3 size: 19 residues. In nucleotides, the CDR3 is TGTGCCATCAGTGAGCGTGGGACAGGGGGCCCTCTGAGCAATCAGCCCCAGCATTTT. Its protein product is CAISERGTGGPLSNQPQHF.

This sequence joins TRBV19 and TRBJ1-5; D unclear. V lost 4 bases to trimming and J lost 0 bases, with 7 bases between them. Germline V gene sequence: CDR1 LNHDA, CDR2 SQIVND (reference sequence). CDR3 length: 14 amino acids. The CDR3 nucleotides are TGTGCCAGTAGTAGGACTAATAGCAATCAGCCCCAGCATTTT. Translation gives CASSRTNSNQPQHF.

The chain has TRBV7-2 and TRBJ1-4; D might be TRBD1 (6 bases). Germline V gene lookup returns CDR1 SGHTA and CDR2 FQGNSA. This CDR3 has 17 amino acids. Deletions cut 1 base from V and 0 bases from J, with 12 bases between. The CDR3 nucleotides read TGTGCCAGCAGCTTAGACAGGGAGACGGCAACTAATGAAAAACTGTTTTTT. It codes for CASSLDRETATNEKLFF. Full variable domain (remainder filled in from reference TRBV7-2 and TRBJ1-4): GAGVSQSPSNKVTEKGKDVELRCDPISGHTALYWYRQSLGQGLEFLIYFQGNSAPDKSGLPSDRFSAERTGGSVSTLTIQRTQQEDSAVYLCASSLDRETATNEKLFFGSGTQLSVL.

The chain employs TRBV5-5 and TRBJ2-7; 7 bases align to TRBD2. Germline CDR1 and CDR2: SGHKS and YYEKEE (reference sequence). J gave up 5 bases and V 2 bases, and 7 bases lay outside the gene matches. The CDR3 has 14 residues. The CDR3 spells CASSFRLAADEQYF. The CDR3 coding sequence is TGTGCCAGCAGCTTTAGACTAGCTGCCGACGAGCAGTACTTC.

V usage is TRBV4-2 and J usage is TRBJ2-1; weak D call: TRBD2 (6 bases). In germline, CDR1 is LGHNA, CDR2 YNFKEQ. The CDR3 loop spans 12 amino acids. Trimming cost V 3 bases and J 8 bases, with 8 bases left between them. The CDR3 sequence is CASSHSSDEQFF. In nucleotides, the CDR3 is TGTGCCAGCAGCCACTCTAGCGATGAGCAGTTCTTC.

This clone appeared a few times. CDR3 sequence (DNA): TGTGCCAGCAGCCGACAGGGCCCATGGGGATCACCCCTCCACTTT. Its protein is CASSRQGPWGSPLHF. V and J are TRBV14 and TRBJ1-6; 7 bases align to TRBD1. Germline CDR1 reads SGHDN; CDR2 reads FVKESK. V lost 4 bases to trimming and J lost 10 bases; unmatched junction nucleotides: 10. The CDR3 has 15 residues.